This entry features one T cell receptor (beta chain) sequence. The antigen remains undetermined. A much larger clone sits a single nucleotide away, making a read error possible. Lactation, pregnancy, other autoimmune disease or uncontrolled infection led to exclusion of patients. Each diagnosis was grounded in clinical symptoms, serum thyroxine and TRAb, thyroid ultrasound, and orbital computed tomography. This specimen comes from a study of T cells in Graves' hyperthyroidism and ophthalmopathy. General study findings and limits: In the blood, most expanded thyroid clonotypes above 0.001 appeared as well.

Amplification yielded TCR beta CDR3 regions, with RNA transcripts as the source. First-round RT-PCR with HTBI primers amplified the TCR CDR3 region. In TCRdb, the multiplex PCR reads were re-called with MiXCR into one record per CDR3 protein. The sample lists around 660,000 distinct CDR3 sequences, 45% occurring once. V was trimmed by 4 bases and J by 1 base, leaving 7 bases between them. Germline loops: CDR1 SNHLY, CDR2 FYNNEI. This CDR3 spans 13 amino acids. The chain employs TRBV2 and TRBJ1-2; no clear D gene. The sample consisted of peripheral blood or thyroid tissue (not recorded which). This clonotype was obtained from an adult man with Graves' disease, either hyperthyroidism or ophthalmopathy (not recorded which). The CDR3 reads CASSVRVNYGYTF. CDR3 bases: TGTGCCAGCAGTGTCCGAGTTAACTATGGCTACACCTTC. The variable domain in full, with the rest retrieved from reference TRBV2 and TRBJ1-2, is EPEVTQTPSHQVTQMGQEVILRCVPISNHLYFYWYRQILGQKVEFLVSFYNNEISEKSEIFDDQFSVERPDGSNFTLKIRSTKLEDSAMYFCASSVRVNYGYTFGSGTRLTVV.